A single sample gave rise to the 8 T cell receptor beta chains below, sequenced in a study of CD8 T cells in ankylosing spondylitis. Overall study results and limits: Ankylosing spondylitis blood seemed to carry a telltale TCR beta motif made of about 8 highly homologous variants.

These receptors' targets are unknown. Each CDR3 protein is one row after TCRdb ran MiXCR on the 5' RACE reads. The sample records fewer than 500,000 distinct CDR3 sequences, approximately 26% being singletons. The sequencing sample was made of blood, either unsorted or a sorted T cell fraction (not recorded which). The receptors were sampled from a male donor with ankylosing spondylitis.

At least ten counts were recorded for this clonotype. The rearrangement links TRBV29-1 to TRBJ2-1; 8 bases are shared with TRBD2. This CDR3 spans 14 amino acids. CDR1 is SQVTM and CDR2 is ANQGSEA in the germline V gene. J was trimmed by 7 bases and V by 2 bases; bases with no gene match: 7. Here the CDR3 reads CSVERAGVGNEQFF. The CDR3 DNA follows: TGCAGCGTTGAAAGAGCGGGAGTTGGGAATGAGCAGTTCTTC.

This clonotype was counted only a few times. The chain combines TRBV7-2 with TRBJ1-4; D is unclear. Trimming removed 5 bases at V and 7 bases at J, with 14 bases between. This CDR3 is built from 14 residues. Germline lookup yields CDR1 SGHTA and CDR2 FQGNSA. CDR3 sequence (DNA): TGTGCCAGCAGCCGACCGTCCCATGTTGAAAAACTGTTTTTT. Translation gives CASSRPSHVEKLFF.

With respect to this clonotype: The junction departs from germline at one end; a sequencing error may be responsible. The chain couples TRBV2 to TRBJ1-5, with 11 bases that match TRBD1. Per germline, CDR1 SNHLY and CDR2 FYNNEI. This CDR3 region has 15 residues. For the CDR3, the DNA is TGTGCCAGCAGTGACCGGACAGGGGGCAACCAGCCCCAGCATTTT. Protein sequence: CASSDRTGGNQPQHF. Using reference TRBV2 and TRBJ1-5 for the parts outside the CDR3, the full variable domain is EPEVTQTPSHQVTQMGQEVILRCVPISNHLYFYWYRQILGQKVEFLVSFYNNEISEKSEIFDDQFSVERPDGSNFTLKIRSTKLEDSAMYFCASSDRTGGNQPQHFGDGTRLSIL.

This clonotype occurred a few times. This chain joins TRBV28 and TRBJ2-1; 8 bases match TRBD1. CDR1 and CDR2 (germline): MDHEN, SYDVKM. J was trimmed by 1 base and V by 3 bases; bases with no gene match: 8. The CDR3 is made up of 17 amino acids. CDR3: CASSFLADRGSYNEQFF. In DNA, the CDR3 is TGTGCCAGCAGTTTCCTAGCCGACAGGGGATCCTACAATGAGCAGTTCTTC.

This clonotype was observed once. The chain joins TRBV5-6 to TRBJ2-3, with D hard to call. The V end was cut by 0 bases, the J end by 2 bases, with 10 bases between. CDR3 length: 15 amino acids. Germline V gives CDR1 SGHDT, CDR2 YYEEEE. CDR3 in DNA: TGTGCCAGCAGCTTGGTTTCGTTACTCACAGATACGCAGTATTTT. Its translation is CASSLVSLLTDTQYF.

The chain couples TRBV6-1 to TRBJ1-5; possible D gene TRBD1, 5 bases. The ends were cut back, 3 bases at V and 6 bases at J, with 9 bases in the middle. CDR1 MNHNS and CDR2 SASEGT come from the germline V gene. This CDR3 has 13 residues. CDR3 DNA: TGTGCCAGCAGTGACAGGGAAGGTCAGCCCCAGCATTTT. Residues: CASSDREGQPQHF.

The chain couples TRBV20-1 to TRBJ2-7, with a tentative D call TRBD2 (6 bases). Deletions cut 6 bases from V and 0 bases from J, with 12 bases between. In germline, CDR1 is DFQATT, CDR2 SNEGSKA (reference sequence). The CDR3 sequence is 13 residues long. The CDR3 DNA follows: TGCAGTGCGGTAGCGGCTGCCTCCTACGAGCAGTACTTC. The encoded protein is CSAVAAASYEQYF.

Only a few counts were recorded for this clonotype. The J gene is TRBJ2-5, the V gene TRBV3-1, with D tentatively TRBD2 (5 bases). V lost 5 bases and J 5 bases, leaving 18 bases between the germline ends. This CDR3 region has 15 residues. Germline V gene data show CDR1 as LGHDT and CDR2 as YNNKEL (reference sequence). In nucleotides, the CDR3 is TGTGCCAGCAGCGAGGAACCGGGGTCAATGGAGACCCAGTACTTC. Protein product: CASSEEPGSMETQYF.